Presented here are 10 T cell receptor beta chains from one specimen sequenced in a study of control samples from healthy donors and cancer patients (dated by TCRdb to 2020 to 2022). Library preparation employed the immunoSEQ multiplex PCR assay. TCRdb provides this immuneACCESS table in a form limited to in-frame rearrangements. Some clones are lacking; in checked studies, under half of them reflect an unresolved V gene, and why the rest are absent is not known. This sample is represented by around 140,000 clones; over 85% of them were singletons. Of the sample, around 7.6% is held by the ten largest clones. Sequenced material: PBMCs. The origin of the receptors is a man in his fifties or sixties with head and neck cancer.

This chain uses TRBV5-4 with TRBJ1-2; the match to TRBD1 covers 7 bases. V was pared by 5 bases and J by 8 bases, with 18 bases of the junction left unmatched. The CDR3 length is 16 residues. Germline CDR1 and CDR2: SGHNT and YYREEE (reference sequence). The CDR3 reads CASRTYFAQGLGGYTF. The DNA for the CDR3 is TGTGCCAGCAGAACATACTTCGCACAGGGGCTCGGGGGCTACACCTTC. Full variable domain (outside the CDR3, taken from reference TRBV5-4 and TRBJ1-2): ETGVTQSPTHLIKTRGQQVTLRCSSQSGHNTVSWYQQALGQGPQFIFQYYREEENGRGNFPPRFSGLQFPNYSSELNVNALELDDSALYLCASRTYFAQGLGGYTFGSGTRLTVV.

This clone was detected only once. The chain recombines TRBV7-3 with TRBJ2-1; 10 nucleotides align to TRBD2. CDR1 is SGHTA and CDR2 is FQGTGA in the germline V gene. The CDR3 length is 17 residues. V trimming: 5 bases; J trimming: 0 bases; junction bases outside the gene matches: 7. The CDR3: CASSPSSSGSSYNEQFF. In DNA form, the CDR3 reads TGTGCCAGCAGCCCTTCATCTAGCGGGAGCTCCTACAATGAGCAGTTCTTC.

This chain joins TRBV7-9 and TRBJ1-1; no clear D. This CDR3 has 15 amino acids. Germline values: CDR1 SEHNR, CDR2 FQNEAQ (reference sequence). Trimming removed 4 bases from V and 1 base from J, with 13 bases in between. CDR3: CASSSWVAANTEAFF. CDR3 nucleotide sequence: TGTGCCAGCAGCTCATGGGTCGCAGCGAACACTGAAGCTTTCTTT. Full variable domain (missing parts from reference TRBV7-9 and TRBJ1-1): DTGVSQNPRHKITKRGQNVTFRCDPISEHNRLYWYRQTLGQGPEFLTYFQNEAQLEKSRLLSDRFSAERPKGSFSTLEIQRTEQGDSAMYLCASSSWVAANTEAFFGQGTRLTVV.

This rearrangement joins TRBV2 to TRBJ2-5; tentative D call: TRBD2 (6 bases). The CDR3 spans 13 residues. Germline V lookup: CDR1 SNHLY, CDR2 FYNNEI. V was cut by 8 bases and J by 4 bases, with 14 bases left in between. The DNA of the CDR3 is TGTGCCAGCTCTCGACTAGATCGAGAGACCCAGTACTTC. Amino acids: CASSRLDRETQYF.

The chain employs TRBV7-9 and TRBJ2-1; D remains ambiguous. The CDR3 has 12 amino acids. V was cut by 3 bases and J by 15 bases, with 15 bases left in between. Germline values: CDR1 SEHNR, CDR2 FQNEAQ (reference sequence). CDR3 DNA sequence: TGTGCCAGCAGCTTCGGCCGACCCCCCGGGTTCTTC. It is translated as CASSFGRPPGFF.

V gene TRBV19 combines with J gene TRBJ2-1; D gene unclear. In germline, CDR1 is LNHDA, CDR2 SQIVND (reference sequence). V lost 3 bases and J 0 bases, leaving 9 bases between the germline ends. The CDR3 is 15 residues long. Here the CDR3 reads CASSMLGSSYNEQFF. The CDR3 nucleotides read TGTGCCAGTAGTATGTTGGGAAGCTCCTACAATGAGCAGTTCTTC.

The chain uses TRBV4-1 and TRBJ1-1, with TRBD1 matching 7 bases. Germline V lookup: CDR1 MGHRA, CDR2 YSYEKL. CDR3 size: 12 residues. Trimming cost V 4 bases and J 4 bases; bases outside gene matches: 0. CDR3 region: CASSPGGTEAFF. Here the CDR3 DNA reads TGCGCCAGCAGCCCAGGGGGCACTGAAGCTTTCTTT.

The J gene is TRBJ2-7, the V gene TRBV30, with 9 nucleotides matching TRBD1. V dropped 0 bases and J dropped 2; count of bases not matched to a gene: 5. This CDR3 has 15 residues. Germline V lookup: CDR1 GTSNPN, CDR2 SVGIG (reference sequence). CDR3 sequence (DNA): TGTGCCTGGAGTGTACTTGGGACAGGGACCTACGAGCAGTACTTC. This codes for CAWSVLGTGTYEQYF.

A remark on this clone: The junction shows a germline mismatch at one end, possibly a read error. The chain has TRBV5-6 and TRBJ2-3; maybe TRBD2 (6 bases). The germline V gene encodes CDR1 SGHDT and CDR2 YYEEEE. CDR3 length: 16 residues. CDR3 coding DNA: TGTGCCAGCAGTTTGACCCTAGCGACACTCACAGATACTCAGTATTTT. As protein: CASSLTLATLTDTQYF.

J is TRBJ2-1 and V is TRBV5-6; D may be TRBD2 (6 bases). Trimming took off 4 bases at V and 0 bases at J, with 17 bases between the two ends. The CDR3 contains 17 residues. Germline CDR1 SGHDT, CDR2 YYEEEE. The CDR3 region is CASSPLGLADSYNEQFF. The CDR3 bases are TGTGCCAGCAGCCCCTTGGGGTTAGCGGACTCCTACAATGAGCAGTTCTTC.